This T cell receptor beta chain was obtained from a study of low-dose radiotherapy and immunotherapy resistance in tumors. This clonotype was detected ten times or more. CDR1 and CDR2 (germline): DFQATT, SNEGSKA (reference sequence). This CDR3 has 12 residues. The V gene lost 3 bases and the J gene lost 7 bases, with 9 bases spanning the gap. Noted time point: before trial treatment. Covering alpha and beta chains, TRAV- and TRBV-specific primers were used for the first-strand cDNA. TCRs were put through 20 to 25 PCR cycles of amplification with Phusion. A constant-region primer and the V-primer adapter served as the primer pair. TCRdb re-called the reads through MiXCR, storing one row per CDR3 protein. The table records under 90,000 distinct CDR3 sequences, around 30% of them present only once.

The chain employs TRBV20-1 and TRBJ1-4; the D is unclear. The sample was PBMCs, taken before treatment. This receptor was obtained from a female donor with ovarian cancer. The CDR3 spells CSARNAREKLFF. In DNA form, the CDR3 reads TGCAGTGCTAGGAACGCCCGTGAAAAACTGTTTTTT.